This note documents a single TCR beta chain sequence. Its antigen is undetermined. The same CDR3 is also encoded by other DNA sequences in this sample. Data came from immunoSEQ multiplex PCR; TCRdb stores just in-frame clones and leaves some out. The repertoire has about 12,000 clones, roughly 94% of them found once; the top ten carry approximately 1.5%. The data belong to a study of regulatory and conventional T cells in RAG deficiency. Broader study findings: In Omenn syndrome, sorted "Tregs" may be peripherally activated cells. Omenn patients showed >80% Treg-Tconv overlap and shorter CDR3 lengths.

The sorted regulatory T cells were CD4+, CD25-high and CD127-low, with genomic DNA sequenced. The CDR3 covers 15 residues. Germline CDR1 reads MGHDK; CDR2 reads SYGVNS. V shed 1 base and J shed 13 bases, with 17 bases lying between them. This same sample was also part of a study on regulatory T cells. In that study: The primer mix had 52 TRBV and 13 TRBJ primers.

The specimen sequenced was CD127- CD25+ CD4+ Tregs sorted from blood. The sequence was collected from a human donor in good health. The chain uses TRBV25-1 and TRBJ1-6, with D uncertain. CDR3 residues: CASSEFRQVESPLHF. The CDR3 bases are TGTGCCAGCAGTGAATTCAGGCAGGTGGAATCCCCCCTCCACTTT.